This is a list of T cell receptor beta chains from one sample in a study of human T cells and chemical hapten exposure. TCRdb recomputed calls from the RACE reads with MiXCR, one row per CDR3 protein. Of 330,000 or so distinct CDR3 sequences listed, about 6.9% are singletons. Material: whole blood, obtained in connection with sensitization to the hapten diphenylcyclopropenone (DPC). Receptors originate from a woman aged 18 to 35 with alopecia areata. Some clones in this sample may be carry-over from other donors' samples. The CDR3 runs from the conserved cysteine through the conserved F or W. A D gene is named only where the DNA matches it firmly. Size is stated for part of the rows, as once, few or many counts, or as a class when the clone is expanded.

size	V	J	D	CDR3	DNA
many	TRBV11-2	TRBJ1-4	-	CASSGHTPTNEKLFF	TGTGCCAGCAGCGGACACACACCAACTAATGAAAAACTGTTTTTT
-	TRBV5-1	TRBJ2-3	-	CASSRPDSTDTQYF	TGCGCCAGCAGCCGCCCTGATTCCACAGATACGCAGTATTTT
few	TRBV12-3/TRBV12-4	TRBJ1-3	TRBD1	CASSYPQGAIGNTIYF	TGTGCCAGCAGTTACCCACAGGGGGCTATTGGAAACACCATATATTTT
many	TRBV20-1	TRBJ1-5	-	CSATHGVSNQPQHF	TGCAGTGCCACACACGGGGTTAGCAATCAGCCCCAGCATTTT
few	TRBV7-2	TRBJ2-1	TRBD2	CASSAAGGLDNEQFF	TGTGCCAGCAGCGCAGCGGGGGGGCTCGACAATGAGCAGTTCTTC
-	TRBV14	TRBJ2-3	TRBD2	CASSRPTSARGDTQYF	TGTGCCAGCAGCCGCCCGACTAGCGCGCGAGGAGATACGCAGTATTTT
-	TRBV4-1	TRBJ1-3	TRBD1	CASSQVTGAGNTIYF	TGCGCCAGCAGCCAAGTGACAGGGGCAGGAAACACCATATATTTT
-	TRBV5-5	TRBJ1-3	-	CASSVTLWQSKLSGNTIYF	TGTGCCAGCAGCGTTACTTTGTGGCAGAGTAAGCTCTCTGGAAACACCATATATTTT
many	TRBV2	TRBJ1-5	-	CASIQGIGQPQHF	TGTGCCAGCATTCAAGGGATCGGTCAGCCCCAGCATTTT
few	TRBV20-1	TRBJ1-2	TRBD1	CSAGGQRSYGYTF	TGCAGTGCTGGGGGACAGCGAAGCTATGGCTACACCTTC
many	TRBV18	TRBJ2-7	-	CASSPPLGEQYF	TGTGCCAGCTCACCCCCCCTTGGCGAGCAGTACTTC
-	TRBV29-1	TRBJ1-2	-	CSVFPGYTF	TGCAGCGTTTTCCCTGGCTACACCTTC
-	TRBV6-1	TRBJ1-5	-	CASSETWGSTGQYQPQHF	TGTGCCAGCAGTGAAACGTGGGGGTCGACAGGACAATATCAGCCCCAGCATTTT
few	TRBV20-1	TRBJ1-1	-	CSAPRQDLNTEAFF	TGCAGTGCTCCCCGACAGGATTTGAACACTGAAGCTTTCTTT
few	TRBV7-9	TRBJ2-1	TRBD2	CASSISSGGIDEQFF	TGTGCCAGCAGCATTAGTAGCGGGGGGATCGATGAGCAGTTCTTC
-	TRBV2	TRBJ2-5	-	CASSEDGRAFETQYF	TGTGCCAGCAGTGAAGACGGCAGGGCGTTCGAGACCCAGTACTTC
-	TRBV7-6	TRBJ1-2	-	CASSRRAGYTTDYTF	TGTGCCAGCAGCCGGAGGGCGGGCTACACGACTGACTACACCTTC
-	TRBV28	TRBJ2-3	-	CASSPRRLPPSTDTQYF	TGTGCCAGCAGTCCGCGGAGACTACCACCTAGCACAGATACGCAGTATTTT
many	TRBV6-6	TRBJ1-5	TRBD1	CASSRDRGGNQPQHF	TGTGCCAGCAGTCGGGACAGGGGTGGCAATCAGCCCCAGCATTTT
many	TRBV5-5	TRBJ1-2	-	CASSQGSLYGYTF	TGTGCCAGCAGCCAGGGGTCTTTATATGGCTACACCTTC
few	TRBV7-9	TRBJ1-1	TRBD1	CASSFTGANTEAFF	TGTGCCAGCAGCTTTACAGGGGCGAACACTGAAGCTTTCTTT
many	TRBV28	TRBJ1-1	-	CASKVRLGPNTEAFF	TGTGCCAGCAAGGTTAGATTGGGACCGAACACTGAAGCTTTCTTT
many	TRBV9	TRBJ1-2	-	CASSRTTKYGYTF	TGTGCCAGCAGCCGGACGACTAAATATGGCTACACCTTC
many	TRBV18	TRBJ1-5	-	CASSPLSSQPQHF	TGTGCCAGCTCACCATTATCATCTCAGCCCCAGCATTTT
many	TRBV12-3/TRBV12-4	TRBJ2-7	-	CASSLGPEQYF	TGTGCCAGCAGTTTAGGACCCGAGCAGTACTTC
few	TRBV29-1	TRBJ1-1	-	CSVSYTEAFF	TGCAGCGTTTCGTACACTGAAGCTTTCTTT
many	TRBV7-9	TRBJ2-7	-	CASSPRGKYEQYF	TGTGCCAGCAGCCCGAGGGGCAAATACGAGCAGTACTTC
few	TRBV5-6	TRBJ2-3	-	CASSLRGGGDTQYF	TGTGCCAGCAGCTTGCGAGGGGGTGGAGATACGCAGTATTTT
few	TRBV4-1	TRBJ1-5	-	CASSQVQNQPQHF	TGCGCCAGCAGCCAAGTACAAAATCAGCCCCAGCATTTT
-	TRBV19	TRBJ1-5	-	CASSTALRQPQHF	TGTGCCAGTAGTACCGCTTTGCGTCAGCCCCAGCATTTT
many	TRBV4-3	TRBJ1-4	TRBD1	CASSRGQDGEKLFF	TGCGCCAGCAGCCGTGGACAGGATGGCGAAAAACTGTTTTTT
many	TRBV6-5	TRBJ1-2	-	CASSQRQFTNYGYTF	TGTGCCAGCAGTCAACGACAGTTTACTAACTATGGCTACACCTTC
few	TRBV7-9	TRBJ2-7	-	CASSLAGSGEQYF	TGTGCCAGCAGCTTAGCGGGGTCCGGGGAGCAGTACTTC
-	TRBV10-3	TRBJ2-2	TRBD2	CAISTSGGDNTGELFF	TGTGCCATCAGTACAAGCGGGGGGGACAACACCGGGGAGCTGTTTTTT
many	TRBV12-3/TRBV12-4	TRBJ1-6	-	CASSFIGSVPYNSPLHF	TGTGCCAGCAGCTTTATCGGCAGCGTACCCTATAATTCACCCCTCCACTTT
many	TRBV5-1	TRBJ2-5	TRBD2	CASSLVLAAPFTQYF	TGCGCCAGCAGCTTGGTCCTAGCGGCCCCCTTCACCCAGTACTTC
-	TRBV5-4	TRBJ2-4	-	CASSEGPIQYF	TGTGCCAGCAGCGAGGGACCCATTCAGTACTTC
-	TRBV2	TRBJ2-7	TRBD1	CASSEFGTGLYEQYF	TGTGCCAGCAGTGAATTCGGGACAGGACTCTACGAGCAGTACTTC
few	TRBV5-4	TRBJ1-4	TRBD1	CASSIVPGQGVETNEKLFF	TGTGCCAGCAGCATCGTCCCGGGACAGGGGGTTGAGACTAATGAAAAACTGTTTTTT
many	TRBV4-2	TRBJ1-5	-	CASSQEISGEQPQHF	TGTGCCAGCAGCCAAGAAATCTCAGGGGAACAGCCCCAGCATTTT
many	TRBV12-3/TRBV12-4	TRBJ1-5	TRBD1	CASSWGTDQPQHF	TGTGCCAGCAGTTGGGGGACAGATCAGCCCCAGCATTTT
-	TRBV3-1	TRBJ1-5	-	CASSQFLTDNQPQHF	TGTGCCAGCAGCCAGTTCTTGACAGACAATCAGCCCCAGCATTTT
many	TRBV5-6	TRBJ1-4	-	CASSFQGREKLFF	TGTGCCAGCAGCTTCCAGGGCAGGGAAAAACTGTTTTTT
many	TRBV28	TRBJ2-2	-	CASSFQGWTGELFF	TGTGCCAGCAGTTTCCAGGGTTGGACCGGGGAGCTGTTTTTT
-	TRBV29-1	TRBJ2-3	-	CSVEGVWAGRLTDTQYF	TGCAGCGTTGAAGGGGTCTGGGCAGGCCGACTCACAGATACGCAGTATTTT
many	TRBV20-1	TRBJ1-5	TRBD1	CSAPNQGADITPQHF	TGCAGTGCTCCCAACCAGGGGGCGGACATCACGCCCCAGCATTTT
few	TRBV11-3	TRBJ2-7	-	CASSPSGLSIEQYF	TGTGCCAGCAGCCCCTCGGGCTTATCGATCGAGCAGTACTTC
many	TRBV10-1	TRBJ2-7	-	CASSTGTSSYEQYF	TGCGCCAGCAGTACCGGGACATCTTCCTACGAGCAGTACTTC
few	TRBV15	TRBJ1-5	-	CATSRARHNQPQHF	TGTGCCACCAGCAGAGCAAGACACAATCAGCCCCAGCATTTT
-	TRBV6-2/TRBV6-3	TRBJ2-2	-	CASSYQRGTGELFF	TGTGCCAGCAGTTACCAAAGGGGTACCGGGGAGCTGTTTTTT
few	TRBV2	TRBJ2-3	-	CASLRDPGTTDTQYF	TGTGCCAGCCTAAGGGACCCGGGAACCACAGATACGCAGTATTTT
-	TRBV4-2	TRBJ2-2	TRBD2	CASSQDGGAVTGELFF	TGTGCCAGCAGCCAAGACGGGGGGGCCGTCACCGGGGAGCTGTTTTTT
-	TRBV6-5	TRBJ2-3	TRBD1	CASSYSTGVGTDTQYF	TGTGCCAGCAGTTACTCGACAGGGGTTGGCACAGATACGCAGTATTTT
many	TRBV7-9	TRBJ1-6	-	CASSPQTSQGNSPLHF	TGTGCCAGCAGCCCCCAAACGAGTCAGGGGAATTCACCCCTCCACTTT